The 32 T cell receptor beta chains reported below all come from one sample, sequenced in a study of blood T cell repertoires in COVID-19. The method was immunoSEQ multiplex PCR; TCRdb's version includes in-frame clones alone and lacks a portion of them. The sample consists of about 150,000 clones, approximately 86% of them appearing once. The sequencing input was peripheral blood. The source of these receptors is a woman between 40 and 50 years old with active or convalescent COVID-19.

This clone was observed once. The rearrangement uses TRBV19 and TRBJ1-1, with TRBD1 matching over 7 bases. The CDR3 is made up of 15 amino acids. Germline V lookup: CDR1 LNHDA, CDR2 SQIVND (reference sequence). J was trimmed by 4 bases and V by 3 bases; bases with no gene match: 8. CDR3 residues: CASSISGTAGTEAFF. The CDR3, as DNA: TGTGCCAGTAGTATTTCCGGGACAGCGGGCACTGAAGCTTTCTTT.

The V and J genes are TRBV30 and TRBJ2-5, with 11 bases aligning to TRBD2. V lost 3 bases to trimming and J lost 3 bases; unmatched junction nucleotides: 12. The CDR3 has 17 amino acids. Looked up from germline, CDR1 is GTSNPN and CDR2 is SVGIG (reference sequence). The CDR3 DNA reads as TGTGCCTGGAGAGACAGGTTTCTAGCGGGAGGCAAAGAGACCCAGTACTTC. Translation gives CAWRDRFLAGGKETQYF.

This chain links TRBV10-3 with TRBJ1-1, with TRBD1 matching 7 bases. CDR1 is ENHRY, CDR2 SYGVKD, per germline. V lost 6 bases, J lost 2 bases, and 12 bases stayed unmatched. The CDR3 loop spans 16 amino acids. CDR3 nucleotides: TGTGCCATCAGCCCGTCATCAAGGGGGCTAAACACTGAAGCTTTCTTT. Protein: CAISPSSRGLNTEAFF.

The chain recombines TRBV9 with TRBJ1-2, with 7 bases that match TRBD1. Germline trimming cut 2 bases from V and 3 bases from J; bases unmatched to any gene: 4. The CDR3 runs 14 residues. Germline V gene data show CDR1 as SGDLS and CDR2 as YYNGEE. CDR3 loop: CASSVTGDDYGYTF. CDR3 coding DNA: TGTGCCAGCAGCGTCACAGGGGATGACTATGGCTACACCTTC.

The chain recombines TRBV3-1 (or the pseudogene TRBV3-2) with TRBJ1-2, with 8 bases aligning to TRBD1. CDR3 size: 17 residues. J was trimmed by 8 bases and V by 0 bases; bases with no gene match: 14. The V gene's germline CDR1 is LGHDT and CDR2 YNNKEL (reference sequence). DNA for the CDR3: TGTGCCAGCAGCCAAGAGAGGGCAGGGGGCCGCCAGCTGGGCTACACCTTC. Its translation: CASSQERAGGRQLGYTF.

Notes on this clone: Sequence at one end of the junction differs from germline and may be a read error. This chain joins TRBV28 and TRBJ2-7; a possible D gene is TRBD2 (6 bases). The CDR3 runs 11 residues. The germline gives CDR1 MDHEN, CDR2 SYDVKM. The CDR3 DNA reads TGTGCCAGCACCTCGTGGGGACTCCAGGTCTTC. As protein: CASTSWGLQVF.

The chain employs TRBV9 and TRBJ2-3; 9 positions match TRBD2. The V gene end was trimmed by 3 bases and the J gene end by 6 bases; junction bases not matched to a gene: 8. Germline V gene data show CDR1 as SGDLS and CDR2 as YYNGEE. The CDR3 consists of 15 residues. For the CDR3, the DNA is TGTGCCAGCAGCGCGATAGCGGGAGCCGGGGATACGCAGTATTTT. As protein: CASSAIAGAGDTQYF.

The gene calls are TRBV7-2 and TRBJ1-1; 8 bases match TRBD1. J was trimmed by 1 base and V by 5 bases; bases with no gene match: 18. Germline lookup yields CDR1 SGHTA and CDR2 FQGNSA. The CDR3 contains 19 residues. CDR3 amino acids: CASSLGQVISLERNTEAFF. The CDR3 nucleotides are TGTGCCAGCAGCCTGGGACAGGTTATCAGCCTAGAAAGGAACACTGAAGCTTTCTTT.

The chain carries TRBV6-5 and TRBJ1-2, with TRBD1 matching 7 bases. CDR3 size: 14 residues. Germline assignment: CDR1 MNHEY and CDR2 SVGAGI. With V trimmed by 6 bases and J by 3 bases, 7 bases remained unmatched. CDR3 sequence (DNA): TGTGCCAGCAGCCTCAGGGGGGACCACTATGGCTACACCTTC. This gives the protein CASSLRGDHYGYTF.

The chain links TRBV6-5 to TRBJ1-4; D ambiguous. The CDR3 runs 13 residues. CDR1 is MNHEY, CDR2 SVGAGI, per germline. V was shortened by 8 bases and J by 2 bases, with 9 bases between the two germline ends. The chain's CDR3 is CASRWATNEKLFF. In DNA, the CDR3 is TGTGCCAGCCGTTGGGCGACTAATGAAAAACTGTTTTTT.

The table lists this clone with a count of one. The chain employs TRBV7-2 and TRBJ1-4, with no clear D. CDR1 and CDR2 from the germline V gene are SGHTA and FQGNSA. Deletions cut 3 bases from V and 5 bases from J, with 7 bases between. This CDR3 spans 13 amino acids. This chain's CDR3 is CASSFRANEKLFF. DNA of the CDR3: TGTGCCAGCAGCTTCCGCGCAAATGAAAAACTGTTTTTT.

The V call is TRBV30, the J call TRBJ2-1; D gene unclear. The CDR3 is 16 residues long. Germline V gene lookup returns CDR1 GTSNPN and CDR2 SVGIG (reference sequence). V lost 4 bases to trimming and J lost 3 bases, with 19 bases between them. Written as DNA, the CDR3 is TGTGCCTGGACCCCCCCAAGAGGTGTTAGCTACAATGAGCAGTTCTTC. It is translated as CAWTPPRGVSYNEQFF.

The DNA of the CDR3 is TGTGCCAGCAGCCGTGACAGCAACTATGGCTACACCTTC. Translating it yields CASSRDSNYGYTF. The V gene is TRBV9, the J gene TRBJ1-2; weak D call: TRBD1 (5 bases). V lost 4 bases and J 2 bases, leaving 9 bases between the germline ends. CDR1 and CDR2 (germline): SGDLS, YYNGEE. This CDR3 has 13 amino acids.

The CDR3 bases are TGTGCCGCTACCCGCGGGGCTAATTCACCCCTCCACTTT. Translating it yields CAATRGANSPLHF. The rearrangement joins TRBV28 to TRBJ1-6; D may be TRBD1 (5 bases). Trimming pared 11 bases from V and 6 bases from J, leaving 14 bases between. Germline lookup yields CDR1 MDHEN and CDR2 SYDVKM. This CDR3 region has 13 residues.

V is TRBV28 and J is TRBJ2-2; D call uncertain. Trimming shortened V by 11 bases and J by 9 bases, and 13 bases separated the two germline ends. This CDR3 spans 11 amino acids. Germline CDR1 and CDR2: MDHEN and SYDVKM. CDR3 DNA sequence: TGTGCCTGCAACGGCGGTAGGGAGCTGTTTTTT. As protein: CACNGGRELFF.

This chain uses TRBV3-1 (or the pseudogene TRBV3-2) with TRBJ1-4; D is unclear. V shed 7 bases and J shed 0 bases, with 9 bases lying between them. Per the germline V gene, CDR1 is LGHDT and CDR2 is YNNKEL (reference sequence). This CDR3 has 14 residues. CDR3 nucleotide sequence: TGTGCCAGCACCGACACCCCAACTAATGAAAAACTGTTTTTT. Translated: CASTDTPTNEKLFF.

The count of this clone is one. The V and J genes are TRBV18 and TRBJ1-1; D might be TRBD1 (5 bases). Trimming pared 0 bases from V and 6 bases from J, leaving 14 bases between. CDR1 is KGHSH and CDR2 is LQKENI in the germline V gene. The CDR3 length is 15 residues. CDR3 in amino acids: CASSPPLRGGAEAFF. The DNA for the CDR3 is TGTGCCAGCTCACCACCGCTGAGGGGCGGGGCTGAAGCTTTCTTT.

The rearrangement links TRBV21-1 to TRBJ2-7; the DNA was not compared with TRBD2, the D call given in the table. TRBV21-1 has pseudogene status. This CDR3 is built from 20 residues. This chain's CDR3 is CASSRQRVPRLAGGTYEQYF. The CDR3 coding sequence is TGTGCCAGCAGCCGCCAACGTGTTCCAAGACTAGCGGGGGGGACCTACGAGCAGTACTTC.

The gene calls are TRBV6-1 and TRBJ2-7; 7 positions agree with TRBD1. J lost 2 bases, V lost 3 bases, and 4 bases had no gene match. Germline CDR1 MNHNS, CDR2 SASEGT. This CDR3 region has 14 residues. The CDR3 DNA is TGTGCCAGCAGTGAGACAGGGTGGGCCTACGAGCAGTACTTC. It yields the protein CASSETGWAYEQYF.

Note on this clone: Other DNA sequences in this sample translate to the same CDR3. The chain employs TRBV28 and TRBJ1-1, with 11 bases lining up with TRBD1. The CDR3 runs to 12 residues. Unmatched junction bases numbered 1, after V lost 3 bases and J lost 10 bases. The germline CDR1 and CDR2 sequences are MDHEN and SYDVKM. CDR3 in amino acids: CASSLGTGGAFF. Here the CDR3 DNA reads TGTGCCAGCAGTTTGGGGACAGGGGGAGCTTTCTTT.

The chain carries TRBV6-5 and TRBJ1-1, with 8 bases matching TRBD1. V shed 11 bases, J shed 0 bases, and the junction held 11 bases outside the gene matches. CDR1 MNHEY and CDR2 SVGAGI come from the germline V gene. CDR3 length: 15 amino acids. The CDR3 sequence: CALRGQALVNTEAFF. The CDR3 DNA reads as TGTGCCCTCAGGGGGCAGGCCCTTGTGAACACTGAAGCTTTCTTT.

The chain uses TRBV27 and TRBJ1-5; 10 nucleotides agree with TRBD1. The CDR3 is 16 amino acids. CDR1 and CDR2 (germline): MNHEY, SMNVEV (reference sequence). With V trimmed by 5 bases and J by 4 bases, 8 bases remained unmatched. CDR3 coding DNA: TGTGCCAGCAGTCATAGGACGGGACAGGGGAATCAGCCCCAGCATTTT. Amino acid sequence: CASSHRTGQGNQPQHF.

The rearrangement uses TRBV11-2 and TRBJ1-6; D is undetermined. Germline V gene lookup returns CDR1 SGHAT and CDR2 FQNNGV. Between the trimmed V and J ends, which lost 7 bases and 9 bases, there was a span of 16 bases. The CDR3 spans 14 residues. CDR3 region: CASTVRGRGSPLHF. CDR3 sequence (DNA): TGTGCCAGCACCGTCCGAGGGCGCGGTTCACCCCTCCACTTT.

V gene TRBV7-2 combines with J gene TRBJ1-1; 8 positions match TRBD1. The CDR3 extends over 14 amino acids. With 5 bases clipped from V and 2 bases from J, the junction kept 4 bases outside the gene matches. Germline V gene data show CDR1 as SGHTA and CDR2 as FQGNSA. The CDR3 DNA sequence: TGTGCCAGCAGCCTACAGGGGGACAACACTGAAGCTTTCTTT. Amino acids: CASSLQGDNTEAFF. Variable domain in full (rest from reference TRBV7-2 and TRBJ1-1): GAGVSQSPSNKVTEKGKDVELRCDPISGHTALYWYRQSLGQGLEFLIYFQGNSAPDKSGLPSDRFSAERTGGSVSTLTIQRTQQEDSAVYLCASSLQGDNTEAFFGQGTRLTVV.

The chain has TRBV7-2 and TRBJ1-5; the D is unclear. Germline V gene sequence: CDR1 SGHTA, CDR2 FQGNSA. This CDR3 region has 13 residues. Trimming took off 5 bases at V and 1 base at J, with 6 bases between the two ends. The CDR3 sequence: CASSQKSNQPQHF. The CDR3 DNA sequence: TGTGCCAGCAGCCAGAAAAGCAATCAGCCCCAGCATTTT.

This chain uses TRBV3-1 (or the pseudogene TRBV3-2) with TRBJ2-1; D perhaps matches TRBD1 (5 bases). The CDR3 runs 14 residues. V was shortened by 4 bases and J by 5 bases, with 12 bases between the two germline ends. Germline loops: CDR1 LGHDT, CDR2 YNNKEL (reference sequence). CDR3 residues: CASSRIDSNNEQFF. CDR3 coding DNA: TGTGCCAGCAGCCGGATCGACAGCAACAATGAGCAGTTCTTC.

The gene calls are TRBV5-4 and TRBJ2-5, with TRBD1 identical over 7 bases. Germline-derived CDR1 and CDR2 are SGHNT and YYREEE (reference sequence). With 3 bases clipped from V and 4 bases from J, the junction kept 6 bases outside the gene matches. The CDR3 covers 14 residues. The CDR3 coding sequence is TGTGCCAGCAGCTCGACAGGGTCGACAGAGACCCAGTACTTC. It encodes CASSSTGSTETQYF.

The CDR3 bases are TGTGCCAGCTCACGGGGGGGTGAAGCTTTCTTT. Its translation: CASSRGGEAFF. The chain links TRBV18 to TRBJ1-1, with D possibly being TRBD1 (5 bases). This CDR3 spans 11 amino acids. The V end was cut by 4 bases, the J end by 7 bases, with 7 bases between. CDR1 and CDR2 from the germline V gene are KGHSH and LQKENI.

This chain joins TRBV5-6 and TRBJ1-2, with D perhaps TRBD1 (6 bases). Looked up from germline, CDR1 is SGHDT and CDR2 is YYEEEE. V shed 3 bases and J shed 8 bases, with 14 bases lying between them. The CDR3 is made up of 13 amino acids. The CDR3 DNA reads as TGTGCCAGCAGCTCCCAGGGGTCAGGCGGCTACACCTTC. Amino acid sequence: CASSSQGSGGYTF.

This chain joins TRBV15 and TRBJ2-5; TRBD1 is a possible D gene (5 bases). V was pared by 2 bases and J by 5 bases, with 15 bases between. The CDR3 spans 15 residues. Germline V CDR1 and CDR2: LNHNV, YYDKDF (reference sequence). The CDR3 DNA follows: TGTGCCACCAGCAGAACAGGATGGTACGGGGAGACCCAGTACTTC. Translated, it gives CATSRTGWYGETQYF.

This clone occurred a few times. The rearrangement joins TRBV24-1 to TRBJ2-1; weak D call: TRBD2 (7 bases). Trimming removed 11 bases from V and 0 bases from J, with 13 bases in between. Germline lookup yields CDR1 KGHDR and CDR2 SFDVKD. CDR3 length: 14 amino acids. The CDR3 region has the DNA TGTGCCATCGAGCGGGACAACTCCTACAATGAGCAGTTCTTC. This gives the protein CAIERDNSYNEQFF.

The chain recombines TRBV9 with TRBJ2-7, with D maybe TRBD2 (5 bases). This CDR3 has 15 amino acids. The germline gives CDR1 SGDLS, CDR2 YYNGEE. Trimming stripped 0 bases from V and 0 bases from J, with 10 bases between. CDR3 nucleotide sequence: TGTGCCAGCAGCGTAGGGACTGAGAGCTCCTACGAGCAGTACTTC. Encoded protein: CASSVGTESSYEQYF.